The 32 T cell receptor beta chains presented below share a single source sample, sequenced in a study of T cells in Graves' hyperthyroidism and ophthalmopathy. RNA transcripts were the template for amplifying TCR beta CDR3 regions. A set of HTBI primers served as the primers for a first-round RT-PCR of the TCR CDR3. TCRdb re-derived calls from the multiplex PCR reads in MiXCR, one entry per CDR3 protein. The sample has about 210,000 distinct CDR3 sequences; under 20% are singletons. Sample: blood. The receptors here all came from a man aged 50-60 years with Graves' hyperthyroidism.

There are many counts of this clonotype. The chain combines TRBV15 with TRBJ2-1; unclear D gene. Germline CDR1 and CDR2: LNHNV and YYDKDF (reference sequence). The CDR3 is 15 residues long. The V gene lost 0 bases and the J gene lost 0 bases, with 6 bases spanning the gap. The CDR3 sequence: CATSREGSSYNEQFF. The DNA for the CDR3 is TGTGCCACCAGCAGAGAGGGAAGCTCCTACAATGAGCAGTTCTTC.

A word on this clonotype: Just one base apart from a much larger clone, this may be a read error. The chain has TRBV7-9 and TRBJ2-7, with D uncertain. There are 14 residues in the CDR3. The V gene's germline CDR1 is SEHNR and CDR2 FQNEAQ (reference sequence). The CDR3 reads CASSLGQNSYEHYF. The CDR3 nucleotides read TGTGCCAGCAGCCTCGGGCAGAACTCCTACGAGCATTACTTC.

This clonotype was detected many times. The chain uses TRBV2 and TRBJ2-7, with D maybe TRBD2 (5 bases). The CDR3 length is 15 residues. CDR1 is SNHLY, CDR2 FYNNEI, per germline. Trimming pared 5 bases from V and 3 bases from J, leaving 17 bases between. The CDR3 spells CASSPPGNWVYEQYF. The DNA for the CDR3 is TGTGCCAGCAGTCCCCCCGGGAATTGGGTCTACGAGCAGTACTTC.

V gene TRBV10-3 combines with J gene TRBJ2-7; 8 bases fit TRBD1. Germline trimming cut 6 bases from V and 6 bases from J; bases unmatched to any gene: 4. Looked up from germline, CDR1 is ENHRY and CDR2 is SYGVKD. This CDR3 is 12 amino acids long. The CDR3 DNA reads as TGTGCCATCAGCGGACAGGGATCCGAGCAGTACTTC. This encodes CAISGQGSEQYF.

The genes are TRBV6-1 and TRBJ2-7, with 7 bases fitting TRBD1. The CDR3 sequence is 14 residues long. CDR1 is MNHNS and CDR2 is SASEGT in the germline V gene. Losses at the gene ends were 8 bases for V and 5 bases for J; bases not matched to a gene: 12. Written as DNA, the CDR3 is TGTGCCAGCGGCCAGGGATCAACAGGGGACGAGCAGTACTTC. It codes for CASGQGSTGDEQYF.

The chain combines TRBV6-2 or TRBV6-3 with TRBJ2-5, with D possibly being TRBD2 (5 bases). V gave up 6 bases and J gave up 5 bases, with 13 bases separating them. The CDR3 totals 13 residues. Germline V gene lookup returns CDR1 MNHEY and CDR2 SVGEGT. CDR3 residues: CASSRDPGETQYF. The CDR3 coding sequence is TGTGCCAGCAGCCGTGACCCGGGGGAGACCCAGTACTTC.

In its sample, this clonotype was seen a few times. The rearrangement joins TRBV5-4 to TRBJ1-1; 7 positions match TRBD1. CDR1 and CDR2 (germline): SGHNT, YYREEE (reference sequence). There are 14 residues in the CDR3. J gave up 4 bases and V 8 bases, and 11 bases lay outside the gene matches. For the CDR3, the DNA is TGTGCCAGTCGCTTGGACAGGTCGCCCACTGAAGCTTTCTTT. As protein: CASRLDRSPTEAFF.

The table lists this clonotype with a few counts. CDR3: CTAWTSSGNTIYF. DNA for the CDR3: TGCACCGCATGGACGAGCTCTGGAAACACCATATATTTT. The chain employs TRBV29-1 and TRBJ1-3; D gene uncertain. Germline CDR1 and CDR2: SQVTM and ANQGSEA. The CDR3 has 13 residues.

V usage is TRBV5-1 and J usage is TRBJ1-6; D is perhaps TRBD1 (6 bases). CDR1 is SGHRS and CDR2 is YFSETQ in the germline V gene. Trimming pared 0 bases from V and 6 bases from J, leaving 7 bases between. CDR3 length: 14 amino acids. The CDR3 sequence: CASSLVRGNSPLHF. DNA for the CDR3: TGCGCCAGCAGCTTGGTCAGGGGTAATTCACCCCTCCACTTT.

This clonotype was seen ten or more times. The V gene is TRBV25-1, the J gene TRBJ1-3; 8 bases are shared with TRBD1. Losses at the gene ends were 4 bases for V and 4 bases for J; bases not matched to a gene: 6. Germline lookup yields CDR1 MGHDK and CDR2 SYGVNS. This CDR3 comprises 15 residues. CDR3 protein: CASSAAGGEGNTIYF. The CDR3 nucleotides are TGTGCCAGCAGTGCGGCAGGGGGCGAAGGAAACACCATATATTTT.

This clonotype was counted ten times or more. The chain has TRBV7-3 and TRBJ2-1; TRBD2 aligns across 9 bases. CDR1 and CDR2 (germline): SGHTA, FQGTGA. With 5 bases clipped from V and 0 bases from J, the junction kept 2 bases outside the gene matches. CDR3 length equals 15 residues. CDR3 sequence: CASSLSGSSYNEQFF. CDR3 bases: TGTGCCAGCAGCCTTAGCGGGAGCTCCTACAATGAGCAGTTCTTC.

This clonotype was seen ten or more times. The chain links TRBV20-1 to TRBJ2-5, with D possibly being TRBD2 (5 bases). Trimming shortened V by 3 bases and J by 7 bases, and 21 bases separated the two germline ends. CDR1 DFQATT and CDR2 SNEGSKA come from the germline V gene (reference sequence). The CDR3 spans 15 residues. CDR3 amino acids: CSASQRSEGLGTQYF. The CDR3 DNA is TGCAGTGCTAGCCAAAGGAGTGAGGGTCTTGGGACCCAGTACTTC.

The chain is built from TRBV19 and TRBJ2-7; 11 nucleotides match TRBD2. Germline trimming cut 1 base from V and 3 bases from J; bases unmatched to any gene: 5. The CDR3 consists of 16 residues. Germline CDR1 LNHDA, CDR2 SQIVND (reference sequence). CDR3 DNA: TGTGCCAGTAGTATAGGAACTAGCGGGAGTATCTACGAGCAGTACTTC. It codes for CASSIGTSGSIYEQYF. The full variable domain, in which reference TRBV19 and TRBJ2-7 provide the parts outside the CDR3, is DGGITQSPKYLFRKEGQNVTLSCEQNLNHDAMYWYRQDPGQGLRLIYYSQIVNDFQKGDIAEGYSVSREKKESFPLTVTSAQKNPTAFYLCASSIGTSGSIYEQYFGPGTRLTVT.

This clonotype appeared a few times. This rearrangement joins TRBV29-1 to TRBJ1-1; 9 nucleotides match TRBD1. Trimming removed 0 bases from V and 6 bases from J; junction bases left unmatched: 5. The CDR3 is made up of 14 amino acids. Germline V gene lookup returns CDR1 SQVTM and CDR2 ANQGSEA. The CDR3 DNA reads as TGCAGCGTTGAAGATGGGGGACAGGGAGCTGAAGCTTTCTTT. It yields the protein CSVEDGGQGAEAFF.

This clonotype was counted ten times or more. The genes are TRBV28 and TRBJ2-7; TRBD2 aligns across 11 bases. After removal of 1 base from V and 4 bases from J, the junction contained 3 bases not matched to a gene. Looked up from germline, CDR1 is MDHEN and CDR2 is SYDVKM. The CDR3 extends over 15 amino acids. Written as DNA, the CDR3 is TGTGCCAGCAGTTTATCGGGACTAGCGGCGTACGAGCAGTACTTC. This encodes CASSLSGLAAYEQYF.

This clonotype occurred many times. The CDR3 is CSAREVRGYKSSYEQYF. For the CDR3, the DNA is TGCAGTGCTAGAGAAGTTCGGGGATACAAGAGCTCCTACGAGCAGTACTTC. J is TRBJ2-7 and V is TRBV20-1, with D perhaps TRBD2 (5 bases). This CDR3 has 17 residues. Trimming removed 0 bases at V and 0 bases at J, with 18 bases between. The germline gives CDR1 DFQATT, CDR2 SNEGSKA (reference sequence).

This clonotype was found many times. The DNA of the CDR3 is TGTGCCAGCAGCTTACGAGCGGGAGACTCTGGGGCCAACGTCCTGACTTTC. It encodes CASSLRAGDSGANVLTF. The V call is TRBV11-1, the J call TRBJ2-6; TRBD2 matches at 8 bases. The CDR3 spans 17 residues. The V segment lost 2 bases and the J segment 0 bases; nucleotides outside the gene matches: 3. Germline V CDR1 and CDR2: SGHAT, FQDESV (reference sequence).

At least ten counts were recorded for this clonotype. The V gene is TRBV29-1, the J gene TRBJ2-4; D is ambiguous. CDR1 SQVTM and CDR2 ANQGSEA come from the germline V gene. Between the trimmed V and J ends, which lost 6 bases and 0 bases, there was a span of 9 bases. The CDR3 is 13 residues long. The CDR3 DNA is TGCAGCGTGGCGGCAGTAGCCAAAAACATTCAGTACTTC. It codes for CSVAAVAKNIQYF. Full variable domain (missing parts from reference TRBV29-1 and TRBJ2-4): SAVISQKPSRDICQRGTSLTIQCQVDSQVTMMFWYRQQPGQSLTLIATANQGSEATYESGFVIDKFPISRPNLTFSTLTVSNMSPEDSSIYLCSVAAVAKNIQYFGAGTRLSVL.

This chain uses TRBV6-5 with TRBJ1-1; unclear D gene. The CDR3 runs 14 residues. Looked up from germline, CDR1 is MNHEY and CDR2 is SVGAGI. Deletions cut 10 bases from V and 5 bases from J, with 20 bases between. The CDR3 coding sequence is TGTGCCAACAGCTCCCGGTGGAGTGGGACTGAAGCTTTCTTT. It codes for CANSSRWSGTEAFF.

This clonotype has at least ten counts. The chain links TRBV28 to TRBJ2-3; either TRBD1 or TRBD2 may fit D (5 bases each). Germline CDR1 reads MDHEN; CDR2 reads SYDVKM. V shed 5 bases and J shed 2 bases, with 14 bases lying between them. This CDR3 has 15 residues. CDR3 in DNA: TGTGCCAGCAGTGTCACCGGGACCGACACAGATACGCAGTATTTT. As protein: CASSVTGTDTDTQYF.

In this sample, this clonotype turned up many times. V gene TRBV7-2 combines with J gene TRBJ2-1; TRBD2 matches 12 bases. This CDR3 is 15 amino acids long. Germline CDR1 and CDR2: SGHTA and FQGNSA. Losses at the gene ends were 5 bases for V and 7 bases for J; bases not matched to a gene: 6. CDR3 loop: CASSGRLAGVNEQFF. CDR3 bases: TGTGCCAGCAGCGGGCGACTAGCGGGGGTTAATGAGCAGTTCTTC.

A few counts support this clonotype. J is TRBJ2-3 and V is TRBV18, with 13 bases matching TRBD2. The germline CDR1 and CDR2 sequences are KGHSH and LQKENI. The CDR3 contains 17 residues. V lost 3 bases and J lost 2; bases outside the gene matches: 5. The CDR3 reads CASSPRLAGGITDTQYF. The DNA for the CDR3 is TGTGCCAGCTCACCGAGACTAGCGGGAGGTATCACAGATACGCAGTATTTT.

This clonotype occurred many times. The gene calls are TRBV2 and TRBJ1-2, with D unresolved. The CDR3 totals 12 residues. The V end was cut by 4 bases, the J end by 7 bases, with 10 bases between. Germline V CDR1 and CDR2: SNHLY, FYNNEI. The CDR3 loop is CASSVGRGGYTF. The CDR3 coding sequence is TGTGCCAGCAGTGTCGGGAGAGGTGGCTACACCTTC.

This clonotype has only one observation. A single base separates this from a much larger clone, so it may be a read error. The chain couples TRBV12-3 or TRBV12-4 to TRBJ1-2; 10 bases agree with TRBD1. The CDR3 is made up of 14 amino acids. The V gene end was trimmed by 3 bases and the J gene end by 6 bases; junction bases not matched to a gene: 4. As DNA, the CDR3 is TGTGCCAGCAGTTTTGGGGACAGGGGAAATGGCTACACCTTC. Amino acid sequence: CASSFGDRGNGYTF.

In its sample, this clonotype was seen a few times. The chain has TRBV5-1 and TRBJ1-1; 9 bases are a match to TRBD1. The ends lost 6 bases at V and 2 bases at J; junction bases unmatched: 5. This CDR3 is built from 14 residues. CDR1 and CDR2 from the germline V gene are SGHRS and YFSETQ. This chain's CDR3 is CASMEGQGNTEAFF. CDR3 nucleotide sequence: TGCGCCAGCATGGAGGGACAGGGTAACACTGAAGCTTTCTTT.

The V call is TRBV3-1, the J call TRBJ2-2; D unresolved. The V end lost 0 bases, the J end lost 5 bases, and 1 base lay between the germline ends. CDR1 and CDR2 (germline): LGHDT, YNNKEL (reference sequence). This CDR3 has 12 residues. CDR3 in DNA: TGTGCCAGCAGCCAAGAAACCGGGGAGCTGTTTTTT. It yields the protein CASSQETGELFF.

This clonotype was recorded at least ten times. V and J are TRBV27 and TRBJ2-3, with 16 bases that match TRBD2. The CDR3 is 23 amino acids. With V trimmed by 8 bases and J by 3 bases, 26 bases remained unmatched. CDR1 MNHEY and CDR2 SMNVEV come from the germline V gene (reference sequence). DNA for the CDR3: TGTGCCAGCCGCGGGAGGGGCCGGGTGGACGGGACTAGCGGGAGGGCCAGGACAGATACGCAGTATTTT. Translating it yields CASRGRGRVDGTSGRARTDTQYF.

This clonotype occurred many times. The CDR3 region has the DNA TGTGCCAGCAGTCCAGGATTCGAGCAGTACTTC. Protein product: CASSPGFEQYF. The chain is built from TRBV2 and TRBJ2-7, with D unclear. The germline gives CDR1 SNHLY, CDR2 FYNNEI. Trimming shortened V by 5 bases and J by 6 bases, and 8 bases separated the two germline ends. The CDR3 loop spans 11 amino acids.

At least ten counts were recorded for this clonotype. The V gene is TRBV27, the J gene TRBJ2-3; 13 nucleotides agree with TRBD2. Germline V lookup: CDR1 MNHEY, CDR2 SMNVEV (reference sequence). Trimming took 5 bases from V and 2 from J; bases not matched to a gene: 4. The CDR3 is 16 residues long. Written as DNA, the CDR3 is TGTGCCAGCAGTGATGGGACTAGCGGGGCCACAGATACGCAGTATTTT. The encoded protein is CASSDGTSGATDTQYF.

The chain combines TRBV19 with TRBJ1-5; D gene unclear. Germline CDR1 and CDR2: LNHDA and SQIVND (reference sequence). V lost 7 bases to trimming and J lost 5 bases, with 9 bases between them. CDR3 size: 12 residues. In DNA, the CDR3 is TGTGCCAGTATAGGACGTTATCAGCCCCAGCATTTT. Translating it yields CASIGRYQPQHF.

This clonotype was seen ten or more times. This chain joins TRBV3-1 and TRBJ2-7; TRBD2 might be the D (5 bases). Germline V gene lookup returns CDR1 LGHDT and CDR2 YNNKEL (reference sequence). CDR3 length: 13 amino acids. V dropped 3 bases and J dropped 2 bases, with 8 bases sitting between them. The CDR3 DNA is TGTGCCAGCAGCCAGTCCGGGACCTACGAGCAGTACTTC. This gives the protein CASSQSGTYEQYF.

This clonotype was counted a few times. The J gene is TRBJ2-1, the V gene TRBV5-1; D is ambiguous. The CDR3 loop spans 11 amino acids. CDR1 and CDR2 from the germline V gene are SGHRS and YFSETQ. V was cut by 4 bases and J by 9 bases, with 8 bases left in between. This CDR3 reads CASSGGGEQFF. CDR3 in DNA: TGCGCCAGCAGCGGCGGCGGTGAGCAGTTCTTC. Combining the CDR3 with reference TRBV5-1 and TRBJ2-1 gives the whole variable domain KAGVTQTPRYLIKTRGQQVTLSCSPISGHRSVSWYQQTPGQGLQFLFEYFSETQRNKGNFPGRFSGRQFSNSRSEMNVSTLELGDSALYLCASSGGGEQFFGPGTRLTVL.